This T cell receptor beta chain was profiled in a study of T cell changes during pregnancy in multiple sclerosis. Looked up from germline, CDR1 is MNHNS and CDR2 is SASEGT. V dropped 3 bases and J dropped 7; count of bases not matched to a gene: 13. The CDR3 runs 16 residues. Measured with immunoSEQ multiplex PCR; TCRdb has only the in-frame clones, and not every one. This repertoire shows about 46,000 clones, roughly nine tenths found once; its top ten account for 0.3% to 0.45%. The receptor comes from a female donor in good health, enrolled as a control in a pregnancy study. Source: CD4+ T cells from peripheral blood mononuclear cells, taken in the second trimester of pregnancy. The chain joins TRBV6-1 to TRBJ2-3; 7 bases are a match to TRBD2. The CDR3 DNA follows: TGTGCCAGCAGTGACGGGGGGACTGGAGTTTTAAATACGCAGTATTTT. This translates into CASSDGGTGVLNTQYF.